This T cell receptor beta chain was sequenced in a study of T cell responses to AZD1222 COVID-19 vaccine (dated by TCRdb to the early 2020s). In the study overall: TCR sequencing covered over 230 trial participants: 200 to 220 given two doses of AZD1222 and approximately 26 given two doses of MenACWY control vaccine. Trial participants were enrolled by age into subgroups of 18-55, 56-69 and 70-plus years, and around 150, 28 and 57 TCR-sequenced participants, respectively, were included in these subgroups. Overall study outcomes, separate from this receptor: In the small 56-69-year group, the increase in depth fell short of significance, most likely because of low power. After two AZD1222 doses, spike-specific TCR breadth and depth were significantly higher than at day 0 and than in MenACWY recipients. Reportedly, almost half of the unique spike-specific TCRs recognized epitopes lying outside the regions that are mutated in the B.1.351 and B.1.1.7 variants. Only five to seven AZD1222 recipients were SARS-CoV-2 seropositive at baseline, limiting conclusions about previously exposed vaccinees. Because no day 14 peak-response samples were available, the repertoires could be characterized only after the peak T cell response. CD4 TCRs associated with the vaccine covered the entire spike protein, and the dominant responses were in regions 160-218 and 743-854. Participants were mostly white British and included more females than males, and it was suggested by the authors that clonal diversity may have been underestimated.

The sample's time point label is to be understood as: baseline before first vaccination. The treatment or condition label corresponds to: meningococcal conjugate vaccine given as trial control. The vaccinee samples were drawn from two UK trials, COV001 and COV002, one of which was a single-blind randomized controlled phase 2/3 trial testing AZD1222 (ChAdOx1 nCoV-19) in healthy adults. For TCRbeta chain sequencing, PBMC samples from trial participants were taken at day 0 and at day 28 after the second dose. Sequences MRHNA (CDR1) and SNTAGT (CDR2) are obtained from the germline V gene. The CDR3 numbers 13 residues from cysteine through phenylalanine. The entry retains the CDR3 DNA only, 39 bases that are in frame from base 1. V is clipped by 3 bases and J by 3 bases, and the sequence between their germline boundaries is 5 bases long. Regarding this clone: This receptor's antigen is unknown. No base-level quality is on record; no much larger clone is a single base apart.

The CDR3 regions of human TCRbeta chains were analyzed by immunosequencing. In the paper's pipeline: TCRs in the repertoires were compared against a reference library of SARS-CoV-2-specific TCRs that had been generated with the MIRA antigen-specificity platform. Breadth was defined as the fraction of unique TCRs that were SARS-CoV-2-associated. Depth was defined as the fraction of total T cells that were SARS-CoV-2-associated. Each spike-specific TCR was assigned to its reactive spike region and to a CD4 or CD8 class using the MIRA data. Log10-transformed breadth and depth values were compared by one-way ANOVA with Sidak's multiple comparisons tests. TCRdb limited this immuneACCESS table to in-frame rearrangements with V and J called. A share of clones is missing; checked studies link under half to unresolved V genes, and the rest is unexplained. The V and J calls and the clone size are those of that table, but D and trimming were determined from the DNA. The sample records about 93,000 clones, nearly 90% of which are singletons. The ten largest clonotypes hold about 2.8% of the sample.

The sequence is built from TRBV6-4 and TRBJ2-2, with no confident D gene call. The sequence came from an adult in good health. The specimen comprised peripheral blood, sampled on day 0 of MenACWY control vaccination. CDR3 sequence: CASSEPHTGELFF. The nucleotide sequence is TGTGCCAGCAGTGAGCCCCACACCGGGGAGCTGTTTTTT.